This record looks at one TCR beta chain sequence and its context. The antigen is unknown. This record comes from a study of OX40 agonist ivuxolimab in advanced cancers. Findings and limits, study-wide: In CD8+ T cells, expanded clones were on average more numerous than in CD4+.

TCRdb keeps only in-frame clones here, not all; method: immunoSEQ multiplex PCR. The sample yields some 50,000 clones, approximately 90% seen once. Looked up from germline, CDR1 is SGHKS and CDR2 is YYEKEE (reference sequence). V was cut by 0 bases and J by 5 bases, with 12 bases left in between. The CDR3 loop spans 14 amino acids. The chain combines TRBV5-5 with TRBJ2-7, with a tentative D call TRBD1 (6 bases). This sequence was found in an adult with an advanced solid tumor such as melanoma, head and neck, liver or kidney cancer. Here the sequenced sample was CD4+ or CD8+ T cells sorted from blood, taken in a trial of the OX40 agonist ivuxolimab. For the CDR3, the DNA is TGTGCCAGCAGCTTGGGCCTACAGGGCAACGAGCAGTACTTC. It encodes CASSLGLQGNEQYF.